The rows below give T cell receptor beta chains drawn from one sample of a study of control samples from healthy donors and cancer patients. Sequenced by immunoSEQ multiplex PCR; TCRdb stores in-frame clones only, minus some. Of about 29,000 clones listed, around nine tenths are singletons. The sample was formalin-fixed, paraffin-embedded tissue. These receptors originate from a female donor with melanoma. Both conserved end residues are part of each CDR3. D genes are given only for firm matches. Not all rows give a size; the values are once, few, many and, for expanded clones, a class.

NA	TRBV5-4	TRBD1	TRBJ2-1	CASSSRQGSTYNEQFF	TGTGCCAGCAGCTCCAGACAGGGGTCTACCTACAATGAGCAGTTCTTC
once	TRBV7-9	NA	TRBJ2-7	CASSLARFRDTSYEQYF	TGTGCCAGCAGCTTAGCGCGGTTCCGGGACACCTCCTACGAGCAGTACTTC
NA	TRBV7-8	NA	TRBJ2-1	CASSSGTYSYNEQFF	TGTGCCAGCAGCTCAGGGACTTACTCCTACAATGAGCAGTTCTTC
NA	TRBV11-2	NA	TRBJ2-3	CASSNPPGIETDTQYF	TGTGCCAGCAGCAACCCACCGGGTATCGAAACAGATACGCAGTATTTT
once	TRBV7-9	NA	TRBJ1-3	CASSSFAAHSSGNTIYF	TGTGCCAGCAGCTCTTTCGCGGCTCACTCATCTGGAAACACCATATATTTT
NA	TRBV5-1	NA	TRBJ1-4	CASSLGGLNEKLFF	TGCGCCAGCAGCTTGGGGGGACTTAATGAAAAACTGTTTTTT
NA	TRBV28	NA	TRBJ1-2	CASSPPGTLLLGYGGYTF	TGTGCCAGCAGCCCACCCGGGACACTTCTTCTAGGTTATGGTGGCTACACCTTC
NA	TRBV7-2	TRBD2	TRBJ2-7	CASSRRLAGGEQYF	TGTGCCAGCAGCCGCAGACTAGCGGGGGGCGAGCAGTACTTC
few	TRBV6-5	NA	TRBJ1-4	CASRRDPSANEKLFF	TGTGCCAGCAGGCGGGATCCGTCGGCTAATGAAAAACTGTTTTTT
NA	TRBV7-7	TRBD1	TRBJ2-7	CASSPGTGDYEQYF	TGTGCTAGCAGCCCCGGGACAGGGGACTACGAGCAGTACTTC
once	TRBV30	NA	TRBJ1-5	CAWSAPDHWPSKNQRRQPQHF	TGTGCCTGGAGTGCACCGGACCACTGGCCATCCAAAAACCAGCGTCGTCAGCCCCAGCATTTT
NA	TRBV3-1/TRBV3-2	NA	TRBJ1-5	CASSHHRDGANQPQHF	TGTGCCAGCAGCCATCACAGAGACGGAGCCAATCAGCCCCAGCATTTT
NA	TRBV5-1	NA	TRBJ2-1	CASSFRRGAYNEQFF	TGCGCCAGCAGCTTTCGTCGGGGGGCGTACAATGAGCAGTTCTTC
NA	TRBV4-2	NA	TRBJ2-3	CASSWATDTQYF	TGTGCCAGCAGCTGGGCTACAGATACGCAGTATTTT
NA	TRBV27	NA	TRBJ1-2	CASSNLGGRRNYGYTF	TGTGCCAGCAGTAATCTCGGAGGTCGTCGTAACTATGGCTACACCTTC
NA	TRBV19	NA	TRBJ1-4	CASSIGRDGLEKLFF	TGTGCCAGTAGTATAGGCCGGGACGGCTTAGAAAAACTGTTTTTT
NA	TRBV6-5	NA	TRBJ1-3	CASSFSAASGNTIYF	TGTGCCAGCAGTTTTTCGGCAGCCTCTGGAAACACCATATATTTT
NA	TRBV30	TRBD2	TRBJ2-3	CAWSVQSGTSTDTQYF	TGTGCCTGGAGTGTACAAAGCGGGACTAGCACAGATACGCAGTATTTT
NA	TRBV7-9	NA	TRBJ2-4	CASSFGLAKNIQYF	TGTGCCAGCAGCTTCGGACTAGCCAAAAACATTCAGTACTTC
NA	TRBV27	TRBD2	TRBJ2-3	CASSPQLPGLAGLDTQYF	TGTGCCAGCAGTCCACAACTACCGGGACTAGCGGGATTAGATACGCAGTATTTT
NA	TRBV6-2/TRBV6-3	TRBD1	TRBJ1-2	CASSRDRGDGYTF	TGTGCCAGCAGTCGGGACAGGGGTGATGGCTACACCTTC
NA	TRBV6-4	TRBD2	TRBJ2-3	CASSSSGGADTQYF	TGTGCCAGCAGCTCTAGCGGGGGAGCAGATACGCAGTATTTT
NA	TRBV3-1/TRBV3-2	NA	TRBJ2-2	CASSHPRTDTGTGELFF	TGTGCCAGCAGCCACCCTCGGACCGATACGGGTACCGGGGAGCTGTTTTTT
NA	TRBV6-2/TRBV6-3	NA	TRBJ1-5	CASSREGFNQPQHF	TGTGCCAGCAGCCGGGAGGGCTTTAATCAGCCCCAGCATTTT
NA	TRBV28	NA	TRBJ1-3	CASSLPYTGSSGNTIYF	TGTGCCAGCAGTTTACCATATACGGGGAGCTCTGGAAACACCATATATTTT
NA	TRBV9	TRBD2	TRBJ2-1	CASSVVASGRNEQFF	TGTGCCAGCAGCGTAGTCGCTAGCGGGAGAAATGAGCAGTTCTTC
NA	TRBV7-2	NA	TRBJ1-1	CASSFLGTGYTEAFF	TGTGCCAGCAGCTTTCTGGGAACAGGGTACACTGAAGCTTTCTTT
few	TRBV7-9	TRBD2	TRBJ2-7	CASSVIAGGPYEQYF	TGTGCCAGCAGCGTTATAGCGGGAGGCCCCTACGAGCAGTACTTC
NA	TRBV15	NA	TRBJ2-2	CATSRDRSGRTGELFF	TGTGCCACCAGCAGAGATAGGAGCGGAAGGACCGGGGAGCTGTTTTTT
NA	TRBV12-3/TRBV12-4	NA	TRBJ1-2	CASSLRGYGYTF	TGTGCCAGCAGTTTGAGGGGCTATGGCTACACCTTC
NA	TRBV27	TRBD2	TRBJ2-2	CASNGGLAGVGGELFF	TGTGCCAGCAACGGGGGCCTAGCGGGAGTGGGCGGGGAGCTGTTTTTT
NA	TRBV6-5	NA	TRBJ1-4	CASSYTRRDGNEKLFF	TGTGCCAGCAGTTACACCCGAAGGGACGGAAATGAAAAACTGTTTTTT
NA	TRBV7-3	NA	TRBJ2-3	CASSSRGYTDTQYF	TGTGCCAGCAGCTCCCGGGGATACACAGATACGCAGTATTTT
NA	TRBV9	NA	TRBJ2-5	CASSNQETQYF	TGTGCCAGCAGCAACCAAGAGACCCAGTACTTC
NA	TRBV7-6	TRBD1	TRBJ1-3	CASSLARTGASGNTIYF	TGTGCCAGCAGCTTAGCGAGAACAGGGGCCTCTGGAAACACCATATATTTT
few	TRBV7-2	TRBD1	TRBJ1-6	CASSFSGTGNSPLHF	TGTGCCAGCAGCTTCTCCGGGACAGGGAACTCACCCCTCCACTTT
NA	TRBV11-1	NA	TRBJ1-1	CASSLGRHPNTEAFF	TGTGCCAGCAGCTTAGGGCGACACCCGAACACTGAAGCTTTCTTT
NA	TRBV5-1	TRBD1	TRBJ2-1	CASSARLGPGGEQFF	TGCGCCAGCAGCGCCCGCCTGGGCCCAGGGGGTGAGCAGTTCTTC
once	TRBV12-3/TRBV12-4	NA	TRBJ1-2	CASSFGYGYTF	TGTGCCAGCAGTTTCGGCTATGGCTACACCTTC
NA	TRBV7-9	NA	TRBJ2-7	CASTRFMGEDEQYF	TGTGCCAGCACCCGATTCATGGGGGAGGATGAGCAGTACTTC
once	TRBV6-2/TRBV6-3	TRBD2	TRBJ2-1	CASSYSSGRSREQFF	TGTGCCAGCAGTTACTCAAGCGGGAGATCGCGGGAGCAGTTCTTC
once	TRBV25-1	TRBD1	TRBJ1-6	CASSPRGNSYNSPLHF	TGTGCCAGCAGTCCCAGGGGGAACTCCTATAATTCACCCCTCCACTTT
NA	TRBV4-3	NA	TRBJ2-3	CASSQDEQATDTQYF	TGCGCCAGCAGCCAAGATGAACAGGCCACAGATACGCAGTATTTT
NA	TRBV6-6	NA	TRBJ2-7	CASTPFLGKEQYF	TGTGCCAGCACCCCGTTTTTGGGTAAAGAGCAGTACTTC
NA	TRBV18	TRBD2	TRBJ2-1	CASSPRVLAGDEQFF	TGTGCCAGCTCACCACGGGTGTTGGCGGGAGACGAGCAGTTCTTC
once	TRBV11-3	TRBD2	TRBJ2-3	CASSSGTSGSTDTQYF	TGTGCCAGCAGCTCGGGGACTAGCGGCAGCACAGATACGCAGTATTTT
NA	TRBV6-1	NA	TRBJ1-3	CASSEVLSGNTIYF	TGTGCCAGCAGTGAGGTCTTGTCTGGAAACACCATATATTTT
NA	TRBV29-1	NA	TRBJ1-2	CSVGRGEDGYTF	TGCAGCGTTGGGAGGGGGGAAGATGGCTACACCTTC
NA	TRBV10-1	NA	TRBJ1-2	CASSESRISGYTF	TGCGCCAGCAGTGAGTCCAGGATTAGCGGCTACACCTTC
NA	TRBV2	NA	TRBJ2-5	CASSVIGETQYF	TGTGCCAGCAGTGTCATAGGGGAGACCCAGTACTTC
NA	TRBV2	TRBD2	TRBJ2-1	CASSALAGGGEQFF	TGTGCCAGCAGTGCGCTAGCGGGAGGGGGTGAGCAGTTCTTC
once	TRBV4-1	NA	TRBJ2-7	CASSQAGQVSREQYF	TGCGCCAGCAGCCAAGCGGGGCAAGTAAGTAGGGAGCAGTACTTC
NA	TRBV5-1	NA	TRBJ2-7	CASSLGWYQSSYEQYF	TGCGCCAGCAGCTTGGGGTGGTACCAGAGCTCCTACGAGCAGTACTTC
NA	TRBV12-3/TRBV12-4	NA	TRBJ2-5	CASSFDIPGTQYF	TGTGCCAGCAGTTTCGACATCCCCGGGACCCAGTACTTC
NA	TRBV24-1	NA	TRBJ2-3	CATSRPGDTQYF	TGTGCCACCAGTCGCCCGGGGGATACGCAGTATTTT
NA	TRBV23-1	NA	TRBJ2-3	CASSSTASTDTQYF	TGCGCCAGCAGTTCGACGGCTAGCACAGATACGCAGTATTTT
NA	TRBV3-1/TRBV3-2	NA	TRBJ1-4	CASSQVYREHEKLFF	TGTGCCAGCAGCCAAGTCTACAGGGAACACGAAAAACTGTTTTTT